The present entry profiles one T cell receptor beta chain with its context. As yet, its antigen is unknown. V was clipped by 3 bases and J by 2 bases, with 7 bases between them. Germline CDR1 is SQVTM and CDR2 is ANQGSEA. The CDR3 is 12 amino acids. PCR amplification relied on 60 Vbeta primers (plus 13 Jbeta primers). The method was immunoSEQ multiplex PCR; TCRdb's version includes in-frame clones alone and lacks a portion of them. The repertoire consists of 100,000 or so clones, with 74% occurring once and the leading ten covering about 2%. The data were obtained in a study of cytomegalovirus exposure and HLA in healthy donors. Study summary: Sequencing of some 190 million T cells in an earlier analysis found 100 million or so unique TCR beta sequences. An early release of data contained roughly 86 million unique TCRs, which came from HLA-typed donors. The study's findings and limits: Sequencing depth across donors, presence/absence analyses assumed, was roughly uniform.

Everyone who donated was a healthy bone marrow donor. The source material was PBMCs. The TCR was taken from a human donor in good health. The chain employs TRBV29-1 and TRBJ1-1, with a weak D call TRBD1 (5 bases). CDR3 nucleotide sequence: TGCAGCGTTGATACAGGCAACACTGAAGCTTTCTTT. It codes for CSVDTGNTEAFF.